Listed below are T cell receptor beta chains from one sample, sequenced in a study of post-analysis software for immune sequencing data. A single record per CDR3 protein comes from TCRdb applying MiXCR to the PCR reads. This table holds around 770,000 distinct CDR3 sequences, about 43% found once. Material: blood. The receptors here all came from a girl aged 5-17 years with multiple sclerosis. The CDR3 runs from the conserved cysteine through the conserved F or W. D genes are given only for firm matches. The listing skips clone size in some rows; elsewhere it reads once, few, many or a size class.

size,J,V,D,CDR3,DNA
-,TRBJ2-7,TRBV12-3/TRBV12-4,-,CASPREASYRSPSYEQYF,TGTGCCAGCCCTAGAGAGGCTAGCTACCGAAGCCCCTCCTACGAGCAGTACTTC
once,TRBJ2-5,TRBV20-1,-,CSAPGIQETQYF,TGCAGTGCACCCGGAATACAAGAGACCCAGTACTTC
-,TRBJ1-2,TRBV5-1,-,CASSGQSNYGYTF,TGCGCCAGCAGTGGACAGTCTAACTATGGCTACACCTTC
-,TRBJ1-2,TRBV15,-,CATSPGTNYGYTF,TGTGCCACCAGTCCGGGTACTAACTATGGCTACACCTTC
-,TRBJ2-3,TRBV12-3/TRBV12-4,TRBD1,CASTRGTGVTDTQYF,TGTGCCAGCACCCGGGGAACAGGGGTCACAGATACGCAGTATTTT
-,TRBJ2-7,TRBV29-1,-,CSVGGWDEQYF,TGCAGCGTTGGTGGCTGGGACGAGCAGTACTTC
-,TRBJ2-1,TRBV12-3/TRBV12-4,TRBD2,CASSSRLAGWDEQFF,TGTGCCAGCAGTTCCAGACTAGCGGGGTGGGATGAGCAGTTCTTC
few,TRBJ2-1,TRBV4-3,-,CASSRKQVELVLGNEQFF,TGCGCCAGCAGCCGCAAGCAGGTTGAACTAGTACTCGGGAATGAGCAGTTCTTC
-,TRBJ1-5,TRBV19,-,CASSMRADNQPQHF,TGTGCCAGTAGTATGAGGGCGGACAATCAGCCCCAGCATTTT
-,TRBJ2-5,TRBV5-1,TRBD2,CASRLRLAAQETQYF,TGCGCCAGCAGACTCAGACTAGCGGCACAAGAGACCCAGTACTTC
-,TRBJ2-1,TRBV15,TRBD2,CATSKASGNEQFF,TGTGCCACCAGCAAGGCTAGCGGCAATGAGCAGTTCTTC
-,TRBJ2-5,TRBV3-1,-,CASSQGSGGMANEQYF,TGTGCCAGCAGCCAAGGGAGTGGCGGGATGGCTAATGAGCAGTACTTC
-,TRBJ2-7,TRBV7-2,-,CASTHFGGQSYEQYF,TGTGCCAGCACCCATTTCGGGGGGCAGTCGTACGAGCAGTACTTC
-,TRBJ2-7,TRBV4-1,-,CASSQGGTSGTEQYF,TGCGCCAGCAGCCAAGGAGGGACTTCCGGTACCGAGCAGTACTTC
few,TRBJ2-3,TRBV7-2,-,CASSSVGGDTQYF,TGTGCCAGCAGCTCCGTTGGGGGAGATACGCAGTATTTT
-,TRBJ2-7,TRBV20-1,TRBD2,CSAGLVIHEQYF,TGCAGTGCGGGACTAGTGATCCACGAGCAGTACTTC
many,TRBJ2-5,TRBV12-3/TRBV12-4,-,CASSPRQETQYF,TGTGCCAGCAGTCCCCGCCAAGAGACCCAGTACTTC
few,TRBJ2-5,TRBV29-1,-,CSVYRGAGKQETQYF,TGCAGCGTTTACCGGGGGGCAGGAAAACAAGAGACCCAGTACTTC
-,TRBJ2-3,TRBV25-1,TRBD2,CASSLEAGVHTQYF,TGTGCCAGCAGTCTGGAAGCGGGAGTTCATACGCAGTATTTT
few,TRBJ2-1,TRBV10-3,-,CAIREGTTDNEQFF,TGTGCCATCAGGGAAGGGACAACCGATAATGAGCAGTTCTTC
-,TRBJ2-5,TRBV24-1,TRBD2,CATSTGRVKTQYF,TGTGCCACTTCAACGGGGAGGGTGAAGACCCAGTACTTC
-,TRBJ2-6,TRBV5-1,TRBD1,CASRFPDRGPLRSGANVLTF,TGCGCCAGCCGCTTCCCAGACAGGGGGCCCCTGAGGAGTGGGGCCAACGTCCTGACTTTC
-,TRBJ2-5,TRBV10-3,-,CAISESGLRQETQYF,TGTGCCATCAGTGAGTCGGGACTCCGCCAAGAGACCCAGTACTTC
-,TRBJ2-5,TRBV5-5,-,CASSLLAPETQYF,TGTGCCAGCAGCTTGCTAGCTCCAGAGACCCAGTACTTC
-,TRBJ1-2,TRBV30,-,CAWIRGTYGYTF,TGTGCCTGGATTAGGGGTACCTATGGCTACACCTTC
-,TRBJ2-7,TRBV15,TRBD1,CATSREDGTGTYEQYF,TGTGCCACCAGCAGAGAAGACGGGACAGGGACCTACGAGCAGTACTTC
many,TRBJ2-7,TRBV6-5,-,CASSYSGEQYF,TGTGCCAGCAGTTACTCGGGCGAGCAGTACTTC
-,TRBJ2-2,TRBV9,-,CASSVADGAGELFF,TGTGCCAGCAGCGTAGCTGACGGCGCCGGGGAGCTGTTTTTT
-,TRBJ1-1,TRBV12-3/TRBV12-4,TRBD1,CASSGRTGGKAEAFF,TGTGCCAGCAGCGGCCGGACAGGCGGGAAGGCTGAAGCTTTCTTT
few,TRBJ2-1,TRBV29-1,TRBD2,CSLKAGGRANEQFF,TGCAGCTTGAAAGCGGGAGGCCGGGCGAATGAGCAGTTCTTC
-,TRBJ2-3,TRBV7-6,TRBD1,CASSYLTGVGDTQYF,TGTGCCAGCAGCTACTTAACAGGGGTGGGCGATACGCAGTATTTT
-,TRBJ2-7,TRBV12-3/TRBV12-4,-,CASSLGGGETYEQYF,TGTGCCAGCAGTCTCGGCGGAGGGGAAACCTACGAGCAGTACTTC
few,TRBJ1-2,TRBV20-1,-,CSVLGRRDYTLLYGYTF,TGCAGTGTCCTCGGTAGGCGGGACTACACCCTACTATATGGCTACACCTTC
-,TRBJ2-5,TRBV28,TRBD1,CASSFRQGRAETQYF,TGTGCCAGCAGTTTCCGACAGGGTCGAGCAGAGACCCAGTACTTC
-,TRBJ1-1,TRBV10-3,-,CAIRDVEAFF,TGTGCCATCAGGGACGTTGAAGCTTTCTTT